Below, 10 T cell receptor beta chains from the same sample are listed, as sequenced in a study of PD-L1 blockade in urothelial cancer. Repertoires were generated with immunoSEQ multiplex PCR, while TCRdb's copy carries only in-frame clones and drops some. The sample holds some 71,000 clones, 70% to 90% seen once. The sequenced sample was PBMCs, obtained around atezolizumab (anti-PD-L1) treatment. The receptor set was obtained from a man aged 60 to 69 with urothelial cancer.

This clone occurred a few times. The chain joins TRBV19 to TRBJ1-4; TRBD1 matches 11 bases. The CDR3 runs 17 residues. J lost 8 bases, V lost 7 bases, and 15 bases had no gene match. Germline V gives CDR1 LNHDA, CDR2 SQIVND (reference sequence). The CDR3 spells CASTYRDRGSFREKLFF. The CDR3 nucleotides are TGTGCCAGTACCTATAGGGACAGGGGGAGTTTTCGCGAAAAACTGTTTTTT.

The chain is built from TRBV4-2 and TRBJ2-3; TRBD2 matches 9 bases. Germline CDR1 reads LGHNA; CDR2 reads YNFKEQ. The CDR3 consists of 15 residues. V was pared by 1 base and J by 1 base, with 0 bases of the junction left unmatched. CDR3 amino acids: CASSQVAGGTDTQYF. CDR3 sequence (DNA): TGTGCCAGCAGCCAAGTAGCGGGGGGCACAGATACGCAGTATTTT.

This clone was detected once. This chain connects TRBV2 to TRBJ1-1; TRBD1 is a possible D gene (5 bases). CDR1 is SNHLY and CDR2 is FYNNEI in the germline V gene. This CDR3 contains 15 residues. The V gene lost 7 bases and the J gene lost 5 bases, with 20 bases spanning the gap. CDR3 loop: CASIQTGGVGTEAFF. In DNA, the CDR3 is TGTGCCAGCATACAGACGGGGGGGGTAGGGACTGAAGCTTTCTTT. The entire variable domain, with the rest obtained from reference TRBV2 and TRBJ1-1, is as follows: EPEVTQTPSHQVTQMGQEVILRCVPISNHLYFYWYRQILGQKVEFLVSFYNNEISEKSEIFDDQFSVERPDGSNFTLKIRSTKLEDSAMYFCASIQTGGVGTEAFFGQGTRLTVV.

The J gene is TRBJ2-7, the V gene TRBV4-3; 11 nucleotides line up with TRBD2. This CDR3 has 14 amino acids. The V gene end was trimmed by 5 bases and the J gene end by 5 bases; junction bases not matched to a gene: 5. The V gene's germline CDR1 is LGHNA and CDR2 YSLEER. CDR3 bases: TGCGCCAGCAGCTTACTAGCGGGAGTCAACGAGCAGTACTTC. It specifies CASSLLAGVNEQYF.

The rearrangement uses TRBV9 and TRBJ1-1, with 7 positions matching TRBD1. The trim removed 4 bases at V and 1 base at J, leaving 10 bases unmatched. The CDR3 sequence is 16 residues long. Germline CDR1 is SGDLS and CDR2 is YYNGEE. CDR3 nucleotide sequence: TGTGCCAGCAGCCCATGGGCCGGGACAGAGAACACTGAAGCTTTCTTT. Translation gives CASSPWAGTENTEAFF. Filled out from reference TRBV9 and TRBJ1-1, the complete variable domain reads DSGVTQTPKHLITATGQRVTLRCSPRSGDLSVYWYQQSLDQGLQFLIQYYNGEERAKGNILERFSAQQFPDLHSELNLSSLELGDSALYFCASSPWAGTENTEAFFGQGTRLTVV.

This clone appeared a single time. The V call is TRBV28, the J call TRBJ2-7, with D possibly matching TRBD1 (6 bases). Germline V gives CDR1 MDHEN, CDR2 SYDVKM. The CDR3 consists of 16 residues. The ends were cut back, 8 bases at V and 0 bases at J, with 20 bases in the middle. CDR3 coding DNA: TGTGCCAGCGCCCCTCCCCAGGGGCTTAGCTCCTACGAGCAGTACTTC. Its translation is CASAPPQGLSSYEQYF.

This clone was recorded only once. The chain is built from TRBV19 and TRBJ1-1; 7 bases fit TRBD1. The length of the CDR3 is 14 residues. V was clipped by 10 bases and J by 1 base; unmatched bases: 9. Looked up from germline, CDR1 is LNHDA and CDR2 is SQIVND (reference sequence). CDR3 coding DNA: TGTGCCACTTCAGGGGGACGGGGGAACACTGAAGCTTTCTTT. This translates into CATSGGRGNTEAFF.

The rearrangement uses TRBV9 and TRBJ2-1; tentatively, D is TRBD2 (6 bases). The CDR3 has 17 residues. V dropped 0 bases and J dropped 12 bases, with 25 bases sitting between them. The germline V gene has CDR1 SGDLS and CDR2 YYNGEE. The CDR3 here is CASSVASGDQAWNMQFF. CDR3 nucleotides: TGTGCCAGCAGCGTAGCTTCGGGAGACCAGGCCTGGAACATGCAGTTCTTC.

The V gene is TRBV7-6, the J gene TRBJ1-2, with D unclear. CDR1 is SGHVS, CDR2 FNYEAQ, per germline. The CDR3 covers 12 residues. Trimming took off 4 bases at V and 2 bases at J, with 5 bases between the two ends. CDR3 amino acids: CASSSGNYGYTF. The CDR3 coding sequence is TGTGCCAGCAGCTCGGGGAACTATGGCTACACCTTC. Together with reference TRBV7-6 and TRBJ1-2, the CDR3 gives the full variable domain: GAGVSQSPRYKVTKRGQDVALRCDPISGHVSLYWYRQALGQGPEFLTYFNYEAQQDKSGLPNDRFSAERPEGSISTLTIQRTEQRDSAMYRCASSSGNYGYTFGSGTRLTVV.

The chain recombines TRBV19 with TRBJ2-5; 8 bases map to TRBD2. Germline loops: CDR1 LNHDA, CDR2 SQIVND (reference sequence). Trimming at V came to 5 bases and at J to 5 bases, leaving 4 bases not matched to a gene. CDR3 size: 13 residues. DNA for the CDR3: TGTGCCAGTAGTCCCGGACTAGCTGAGACCCAGTACTTC. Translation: CASSPGLAETQYF.